This is a list of T cell receptor beta chains from one sample in a study of cytomegalovirus exposure and HLA in healthy donors. The table came from immunoSEQ multiplex PCR; TCRdb's copy has only in-frame clones and leaves some out. The table lists over 70,000 clones, 67% of them singletons. Sequenced sample: PBMCs. These receptors originate from a man under 40 in good health and CMV-seronegative. Each CDR3 is given with its conserved first and last residue. The D gene is left open where the match is weak. The size of a clone is reported for some rows only, either as once, few or many, or as a class for expanded clones.

d_call	v_call	clone_size	j_call	cdr3_nt	cdr3_aa
TRBD1	TRBV7-8	few	TRBJ1-2	TGTGCCAGCAGTCCGACAGGGGGGATCTATGGCTACACCTTC	CASSPTGGIYGYTF
NA	TRBV27	NA	TRBJ1-1	TGTGCCAGCAGTTTAGACAGATTGAACACTGAAGCTTTCTTT	CASSLDRLNTEAFF
NA	TRBV6-6	few	TRBJ1-2	TGTGCCAGCAGTTACTCAGCTAACTATGGCTACCCCTTC	CASSYSANYGYPF
NA	TRBV7-3	NA	TRBJ1-1	TGTGCCAGCAGCTTATCGTTGGGGGGGATACCCTTGAACACTGAAGCTTTCTTT	CASSLSLGGIPLNTEAFF
NA	TRBV7-9	NA	TRBJ2-1	TGTGCCAGCAGCTCATTTTCAGGGTACAATGAGCAGTTCTTC	CASSSFSGYNEQFF
NA	TRBV6-6	NA	TRBJ1-2	TGTGCCACTAGGGGAGGGGAATACTATGGCTACACCTTC	CATRGGEYYGYTF
NA	TRBV4-3	few	TRBJ1-1	TGCGCCAGCAGCCAAGTACTAGGCCACCGAGGGACTGAAGCTTTCTTT	CASSQVLGHRGTEAFF
NA	TRBV7-9	NA	TRBJ1-1	TGTGCCAGCAGCTTTGCAACGGGGACTGAAGCTTTCTTT	CASSFATGTEAFF
NA	TRBV7-2	NA	TRBJ1-6	TGTGCCAGCAGCGGATACGGGATCCGGGGTAATTCACCCCTCCACTTT	CASSGYGIRGNSPLHF
NA	TRBV7-2	NA	TRBJ2-3	TGTGCCAGCAGCACTATAGGGGCGAGCACAGATACGCAGTATTTT	CASSTIGASTDTQYF
TRBD1	TRBV6-6	NA	TRBJ1-1	TGTGCCAGCAGATGGACAGGGAGGGACACTGAAGCTTTCTTT	CASRWTGRDTEAFF
NA	TRBV25-1	NA	TRBJ2-7	TGTGCCAGCAGTGCCCACTACGAGCAGTACTTC	CASSAHYEQYF
NA	TRBV7-2	NA	TRBJ1-1	TGTGCCGACCACCCGGGGGGGGCCACTGAAGCTTTCTTT	CADHPGGATEAFF
TRBD1	TRBV2	NA	TRBJ1-2	TGTGCCAGCAGGGGTGACAGGGACCTTAACTATGGCTACCCCTTC	CASRGDRDLNYGYPF
NA	TRBV13	few	TRBJ2-2	TGTGCCAGCAGCCGGGAAGGAGAGCTCAGGGGGGAGCTGTTTTTT	CASSREGELRGELFF
TRBD2	TRBV7-2	NA	TRBJ2-5	TGTGCCAGCAGCTTAAGCGGGAGGCAGAAAGAGACCCAGTACTTC	CASSLSGRQKETQYF
TRBD1	TRBV5-1	NA	TRBJ2-7	TGCGCCAGCAGCTTGGGACAGGGATCGTCCTACGAGCAGTACTTC	CASSLGQGSSYEQYF
NA	TRBV2	NA	TRBJ2-7	TGTGCCAGCTCCGAAGGGGGGGTAGGGGACTACGAGCAGTACTTC	CASSEGGVGDYEQYF
TRBD1	TRBV10-3	NA	TRBJ2-2	TGTGCCATCAGTGGCGACAGGGGGAACACCGGGGAGCTGTTTTTT	CAISGDRGNTGELFF
TRBD1	TRBV18	NA	TRBJ1-2	TGTGCCAGCTCACCGGACAGGTACCCATATGGCTACACCTTC	CASSPDRYPYGYTF
TRBD2	TRBV7-2	once	TRBJ2-7	TGTGCCAGCAGCTTAGGGTATTTTAGCGGGAGTAAGCGGCTCTACGAGCAGTACTTC	CASSLGYFSGSKRLYEQYF
TRBD2	TRBV9	NA	TRBJ2-1	TGTGCCAGCAGCTCCGGGACTAGCAATGAGCAGTTCTTC	CASSSGTSNEQFF
TRBD2	TRBV2	NA	TRBJ2-5	TGTGCCAGCAGTGAATTTGGCGGGGGGGCATCAGAGACCCAGTACTTC	CASSEFGGGASETQYF
TRBD2	TRBV29-1	few	TRBJ2-2	TGCAGCGTTGAAGACATAGCGGGAGGGGCCACCGGGGAGCTGTTTTTT	CSVEDIAGGATGELFF
NA	TRBV27	NA	TRBJ1-2	TGTGCCAGCAGTTTATCGGGGGCAGGGGACTATGGCTACACCTTC	CASSLSGAGDYGYTF
TRBD2	TRBV27	NA	TRBJ2-7	TGTGCCAGCAGCCCGACTAGCGGGACCTACGAGCAGTACTTC	CASSPTSGTYEQYF
NA	TRBV5-1	few	TRBJ1-4	TGCGCCAGCAGCTTAGGAGAAGTAGATGAAAAACTGTTTTTT	CASSLGEVDEKLFF
TRBD1	TRBV5-1	NA	TRBJ1-1	TGCGCCAGCAGCCCTCGGACAGGGGATAACACTGAAGCTTTCTTT	CASSPRTGDNTEAFF
TRBD1	TRBV4-3	NA	TRBJ2-7	TGCGCCAGCAGCCAAGAAAATGGATTAAGGGGGCGCGGCGAGCAGTACTTC	CASSQENGLRGRGEQYF
NA	TRBV6-1	NA	TRBJ2-3	TGTGCCAGCAGCCGAGAGGACAGTTCCACAGATACGCAGTATTTT	CASSREDSSTDTQYF
TRBD1	TRBV29-1	NA	TRBJ1-2	TGCAGCGTCGGACAGGGAAGTGGCTACACCTTC	CSVGQGSGYTF
NA	TRBV4-3	NA	TRBJ1-2	TGCGCCAGCAGCCCTATAAGCGGGGATTCGGGCGGCTACACCTTC	CASSPISGDSGGYTF
TRBD1	TRBV2	NA	TRBJ1-1	TGTGCCAGCAACAGGGGTGACACTGAAGCTTTCTTT	CASNRGDTEAFF
NA	TRBV9	NA	TRBJ2-7	TGTGCCAGCAGCGTCGGGGGAACGGACTACGAGCAGTACTTC	CASSVGGTDYEQYF
NA	TRBV5-4	few	TRBJ2-7	TGTGCCAGCAGCTTGGGCGGCACCTACGAGCAGTACTTC	CASSLGGTYEQYF
NA	TRBV10-3	once	TRBJ1-4	TGTGCCTCGGGAACCGGTTTCGATGAAAAACTGTTTTTT	CASGTGFDEKLFF
NA	TRBV5-5	few	TRBJ1-5	TGTGCCAGCAGCTTTACACAGGTTGATCAGCCCCAGCATTTT	CASSFTQVDQPQHF
TRBD2	TRBV4-2	NA	TRBJ2-3	TGTGCCAGCAGCCCCCGCCGACTAGCGGGGGGGATCACAGATACGCAGTATTTT	CASSPRRLAGGITDTQYF
TRBD2	TRBV7-2	NA	TRBJ2-1	TGTGCCAGCAGCTTAGCAACTAGCGGGGGGTTGGGTGAGCAGTTCTTC	CASSLATSGGLGEQFF
NA	TRBV5-1	NA	TRBJ2-1	TGCGCCAGCAGCTACGGGGCCTACAATGAGCAGTTCTTC	CASSYGAYNEQFF
NA	TRBV28	NA	TRBJ2-7	TGTGCCAGCAGCGTTGGGCTCGATGTACCGAACGAGCAGTACTTC	CASSVGLDVPNEQYF
TRBD1	TRBV4-1	NA	TRBJ1-2	TGCGCCAGCAGCGTTCAGTCAGGGGGGCAAGGCTACACCTTC	CASSVQSGGQGYTF
NA	TRBV11-2	NA	TRBJ1-5	TGTGCCAGCAGTTGGGGCAACAATCAGCCCCAGCATTTT	CASSWGNNQPQHF
TRBD1	TRBV9	NA	TRBJ1-5	TGTGCCAGCAGCGCAACAGGGGGCCCTAATCAGCCCCAGCATTTT	CASSATGGPNQPQHF
TRBD1	TRBV29-1	NA	TRBJ1-4	TGCAGCGTTGAAGCTCGAGGGGACAGGGACGGTGCAACTAATGAAAAACTGTTTTTT	CSVEARGDRDGATNEKLFF
NA	TRBV30	few	TRBJ2-7	TGTGCCTGGAAGTCAGGCGCCCCCTACGAGCAGTACTTC	CAWKSGAPYEQYF
TRBD1	TRBV4-2	NA	TRBJ2-3	TGTGCCAGCAGCCAAGATAGGGGGACAGGGTACTTTACAGATACGCAGTATTTT	CASSQDRGTGYFTDTQYF
NA	TRBV19	NA	TRBJ1-5	TGTGCCAGTAGTTCCCAACAGGGTGGCAATAGCAATCAGCCCCAGCATTTT	CASSSQQGGNSNQPQHF
TRBD1	TRBV7-3	few	TRBJ1-1	TGTGCCAGCAGCTCCGGGGGGACAGGGAAGGAAGCTTTCTTT	CASSSGGTGKEAFF
NA	TRBV30	NA	TRBJ2-7	TGTGCCGGGAAGCGGAATTTATCCTACGAGCAGTACTTC	CAGKRNLSYEQYF
NA	TRBV29-1	NA	TRBJ1-1	TGCAGCGTTGATATCTACACTGAAGCTTTCTTT	CSVDIYTEAFF
TRBD1	TRBV4-1	NA	TRBJ1-1	TGCGCCAGCAGCTTCCCTCAGGGGGCGTTTACTGAAGCTTTCTTT	CASSFPQGAFTEAFF
NA	TRBV19	NA	TRBJ1-5	TGTGCCAGTAGTAGTGCGTTTTACAATCAGCCCCAGCATTTT	CASSSAFYNQPQHF
TRBD2	TRBV7-9	NA	TRBJ2-7	TGTGCCAGCAGCCCGCCGGGACTAACACACTACGAGCAGTACTTC	CASSPPGLTHYEQYF
NA	TRBV9	few	TRBJ2-7	TGTGCCAGCAGCCCTTCCGGGACATCGGATGGGCAGTACTTC	CASSPSGTSDGQYF
TRBD2	TRBV11-2	NA	TRBJ2-1	TGTGCCAGCAGCCCATACCTTAGCGGGGCCTACAATGAGCAGTTCTTC	CASSPYLSGAYNEQFF
TRBD1	TRBV7-8	NA	TRBJ1-2	TGTGCCAGCAGCACAGGGACAGGGGTTTATGGCTACACCTTC	CASSTGTGVYGYTF
NA	TRBV7-8	NA	TRBJ1-1	TGTGCCAGCAGCTTTTTGGCTTTGGGGCCAACGAACACTGAAGCTTTCTTT	CASSFLALGPTNTEAFF
TRBD1	TRBV5-1	NA	TRBJ1-1	TGCGCCAGCAGCCGAGCCGGGACAGTGACAAAGAACACTGAAGCTTTCTTT	CASSRAGTVTKNTEAFF